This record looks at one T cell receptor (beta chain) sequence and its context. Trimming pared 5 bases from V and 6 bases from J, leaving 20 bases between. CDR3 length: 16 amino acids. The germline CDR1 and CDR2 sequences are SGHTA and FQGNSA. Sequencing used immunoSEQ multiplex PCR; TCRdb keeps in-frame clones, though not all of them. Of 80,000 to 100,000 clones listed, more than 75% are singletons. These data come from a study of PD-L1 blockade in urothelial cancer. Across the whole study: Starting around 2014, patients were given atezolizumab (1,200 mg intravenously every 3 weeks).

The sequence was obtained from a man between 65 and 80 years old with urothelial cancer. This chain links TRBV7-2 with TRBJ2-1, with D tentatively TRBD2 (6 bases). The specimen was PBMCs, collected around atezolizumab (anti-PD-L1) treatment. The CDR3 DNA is TGTGCCAGCAGCATGGAATCCGGGACGGAGGGCAATGAGCAGTTCTTC. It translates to CASSMESGTEGNEQFF.